The source of this T cell receptor (beta chain) is a study of T cells in Graves' hyperthyroidism and ophthalmopathy. Study results and limitations: Using 13 V-J features, a model discriminated ophthalmopathy from stable hyperthyroidism.

From germline, CDR1 is KGHDR and CDR2 SFDVKD. This CDR3 has 14 residues. J was trimmed by 3 bases and V by 6 bases; bases with no gene match: 4. Researchers took RNA transcripts and amplified the TCR beta CDR3 regions from them. Using the HTBI primer set, a first-round RT-PCR was run on the TCR CDR3. One entry per CDR3 protein, called by TCRdb with MiXCR from the multiplex PCR reads. The table has a few hundred thousand distinct CDR3 sequences, approximately 13% seen once; the top ten hold 30% to 40%. Patients affected by ophthalmopathy presented a Clinical Activity Score of at least 3, a NOSPECS grade of at least 4, and disease duration below 3 months. The source of the PBMCs was roughly 10 ml of fresh peripheral blood. This clonotype was seen at least ten times. The antigen is undetermined.

The sequenced sample was blood. The receptor comes from a woman between 40 and 55 years old with Graves' ophthalmopathy. V usage is TRBV24-1 and J usage is TRBJ2-3; the match to TRBD2 covers 8 bases. The CDR3 is CATSPSGLTDTQYF. CDR3 bases: TGTGCCACCAGTCCTAGCGGGTTGACAGATACGCAGTATTTT.